The T cell receptor beta chain under discussion was sequenced for a study of T cell responses to AZD1222 COVID-19 vaccine. Study overall: Analysis merged second doses at about 4 or about 12 weeks.

Germline loops: CDR1 MDHEN, CDR2 SYDVKM. This CDR3 contains 13 residues. Trimming took 3 bases from V and 2 from J, leaving 7 bases between them. Sequenced by immunoSEQ multiplex PCR; TCRdb stores in-frame clones only, minus some. The table lists 68,000 or so clones, over 60% of them singletons. About this clone itself: Its specificity is not known. Other nucleotide sequences in the sample specify the same CDR3.

Study observations and caveats: Only a handful of AZD1222 recipients were seropositive at baseline. A mostly white British donor set with more females was recruited, and clonal diversity was possibly underestimated. Repertoires were collected only later (after the peak T cell response had occurred).

The receptor was derived from an adult in good health. The chain uses TRBV28 and TRBJ1-2, with D perhaps TRBD1 (6 bases). The specimen was peripheral blood, collected on day 0 of AZD1222 vaccination. The CDR3 loop reads CASSLTGNYGYTF. The CDR3 nucleotides are TGTGCCAGCAGTTTGACAGGCAACTATGGCTACACCTTC.